The 27 T cell receptor beta chains in this list originate from one sample, sequenced in a study of blood T cells in healthy people across ages. A second PCR, run for roughly 7 to 11 cycles, used a sample-barcoded 5' primer plus a J-beta primer mix. TCRdb ran MiXCR on the 5' RACE reads and lists one entry per CDR3 protein. The sample shows roughly 800,000 distinct CDR3 sequences, roughly 50% of them seen only once. Sequencing was carried out using blood. The receptors shown here come from a man aged 30-40 years in good health.

A few counts support this clonotype. The CDR3 bases are TGTGCCAGCAGCTTCGGACGAAGAATCCAAGAGACCCAGTACTTC. Its translation: CASSFGRRIQETQYF. The genes are TRBV7-2 and TRBJ2-5; D not resolved. The V gene's germline CDR1 is SGHTA and CDR2 FQGNSA. The CDR3 has 15 residues. Trimming cost V 3 bases and J 1 base, with 12 bases left between them.

This sequence joins TRBV28 and TRBJ2-2, with unresolved D. Germline-derived CDR1 and CDR2 are MDHEN and SYDVKM. CDR3 size: 14 residues. Deletions cut 6 bases from V and 0 bases from J, with 8 bases between. This CDR3 reads CASRAASNTGELFF. In DNA, the CDR3 is TGTGCCAGCAGGGCGGCCTCGAACACCGGGGAGCTGTTTTTT.

V is TRBV7-2 and J is TRBJ2-2, with D possibly TRBD1 on 5 matching bases. V lost 5 bases, J lost 9 bases, and 13 bases lay in between. The CDR3 has 13 residues. Germline V gene data show CDR1 as SGHTA and CDR2 as FQGNSA. The CDR3 sequence is CASSRQGGRELFF. CDR3 nucleotides: TGTGCCAGCAGCCGCCAGGGCGGCCGGGAGCTGTTTTTT.

The gene calls are TRBV4-3 and TRBJ1-4; tentative D call: TRBD1 (5 bases). This CDR3 has 15 residues. Germline V gene sequence: CDR1 LGHNA, CDR2 YSLEER. V lost 0 bases, J lost 8 bases, and 13 bases lay in between. The DNA for the CDR3 is TGCGCCAGCAGCCAAGATACCAGGGTGGGAGAAAAACTGTTTTTT. Translation: CASSQDTRVGEKLFF.

The rearrangement uses TRBV11-2 and TRBJ2-7; 7 bases are shared with TRBD2. This CDR3 has 15 residues. Germline CDR1 and CDR2: SGHAT and FQNNGV. Losses at the gene ends were 1 base for V and 2 bases for J; bases not matched to a gene: 5. CDR3 DNA sequence: TGTGCCAGCAGCTTAGCTAGTCGGGGGGCCTACGAGCAGTACTTC. This encodes CASSLASRGAYEQYF.

The chain links TRBV7-2 to TRBJ2-1; a possible D gene is TRBD2 (6 bases). V was cut by 4 bases and J by 10 bases, with 17 bases left in between. The germline gives CDR1 SGHTA, CDR2 FQGNSA. This CDR3 has 14 amino acids. The CDR3, as DNA: TGTGCCAGCAGCTCTCTGGGAGGTTGGGACGAGCAGTTCTTC. Amino acids: CASSSLGGWDEQFF.

This clonotype appeared a few times. The chain carries TRBV6-5 and TRBJ1-2; D gene ambiguous. The V and J ends lost 0 bases and 5 bases respectively, with 7 bases between them. The CDR3 has 13 residues. Per the germline V gene, CDR1 is MNHEY and CDR2 is SVGAGI. CDR3 sequence: CASSYSYEYGYTF. CDR3 coding DNA: TGTGCCAGCAGTTACTCGTATGAATATGGCTACACCTTC.

The rearrangement links TRBV24-1 to TRBJ2-1; D perhaps matches TRBD1 (6 bases). Germline CDR1 and CDR2: KGHDR and SFDVKD. This CDR3 has 14 residues. Deletions cut 2 bases from V and 3 bases from J, with 7 bases between. The CDR3 DNA reads TGTGCCACCAGTGATTGGACAGACTACAATGAGCAGTTCTTC. This translates into CATSDWTDYNEQFF.

This chain links TRBV12-3 or TRBV12-4 with TRBJ2-2; D is possibly TRBD1 (6 bases). The CDR3 consists of 11 residues. V was pared by 7 bases and J by 6 bases, with 6 bases between. The DNA of the CDR3 is TGTGCCAGCAAGGGGGCCGGGGAGCTGTTTTTT. Its protein is CASKGAGELFF.

The chain is built from TRBV29-1 and TRBJ2-4, with D perhaps TRBD1 (6 bases). The J call may be in error: the DNA end matches TRBJ2-7 better. Germline loops: CDR1 SQVTM, CDR2 ANQGSEA. The CDR3 has 13 residues. The CDR3 spells CSVVGRGGYEQYF. CDR3 nucleotides: TGCAGCGTTGTAGGCAGGGGTGGCTACGAGCAGTACTTC.

The CDR3 loop is CASSQVARSGWDVGYTF. In DNA form, the CDR3 reads TGTGCCAGCAGCCAAGTTGCTCGGAGCGGTTGGGACGTTGGCTACACCTTC. This rearrangement joins TRBV14 to TRBJ1-2; TRBD1 might be the D (5 bases). The ends were cut back, 1 base at V and 7 bases at J, with 22 bases in the middle. Germline V lookup: CDR1 SGHDN, CDR2 FVKESK. The CDR3 sequence is 17 residues long.

The J gene is TRBJ1-6, the V gene TRBV12-5, with D uncertain. The CDR3 loop spans 14 amino acids. Germline V gene sequence: CDR1 LGHNT, CDR2 FRNRAP. Trimming left V 5 bases short and J 7 bases short, with 12 bases between. The DNA of the CDR3 is TGTGCTAGTGGTCCCGCAGGCCGCAATTCACCCCTCCACTTT. This gives the protein CASGPAGRNSPLHF.

The V and J genes are TRBV7-2 and TRBJ2-1; D is uncertain. V gave up 4 bases and J gave up 6 bases, with 7 bases separating them. The CDR3 spans 12 residues. Germline values: CDR1 SGHTA, CDR2 FQGNSA. CDR3 in DNA: TGTGCCAGCAGCTCGAGTAGCAATGAGCAGTTCTTC. Amino acid sequence: CASSSSSNEQFF.

The V gene is TRBV4-3, the J gene TRBJ2-2; tentatively, D is TRBD1 (6 bases). CDR1 and CDR2 (germline): LGHNA, YSLEER. The CDR3 has 16 residues. V was pared by 3 bases and J by 6 bases, with 17 bases between. Here the CDR3 reads CASSQLRGTFSGELFF. The CDR3 DNA reads TGCGCCAGCAGCCAGCTCAGGGGCACGTTCTCCGGGGAGCTGTTTTTT.

The chain recombines TRBV20-1 with TRBJ1-2; D is unclear. Trimming took 5 bases from V and 8 from J, leaving 12 bases between them. This CDR3 region has 11 residues. CDR1 is DFQATT, CDR2 SNEGSKA, per germline (reference sequence). CDR3 DNA: TGCAGTGCTCTCGGGTTCGGAGGCTACACCTTC. This encodes CSALGFGGYTF.

The rearrangement joins TRBV20-1 to TRBJ2-1; TRBD1 aligns across 8 bases. The trim removed 7 bases at V and 8 bases at J, leaving 10 bases unmatched. Germline V lookup: CDR1 DFQATT, CDR2 SNEGSKA (reference sequence). The CDR3 extends over 13 amino acids. The CDR3, as DNA: TGCAGTGTTGACAGGGGATTACAGGATGAGCAGTTCTTC. Encoded protein: CSVDRGLQDEQFF.

This clonotype was seen a single time. CDR3 DNA: TGTGCCAGCAGCGGCCGGACCGTCGGAACCCAGTACTTC. Its protein product is CASSGRTVGTQYF. The gene calls are TRBV9 and TRBJ2-5; D is undetermined. Looked up from germline, CDR1 is SGDLS and CDR2 is YYNGEE. The CDR3 spans 13 residues. V was cut by 3 bases and J by 8 bases, with 14 bases left in between. The full variable domain, with the rest looked up from reference TRBV9 and TRBJ2-5, is DSGVTQTPKHLITATGQRVTLRCSPRSGDLSVYWYQQSLDQGLQFLIQYYNGEERAKGNILERFSAQQFPDLHSELNLSSLELGDSALYFCASSGRTVGTQYFGPGTRLLVL.

This clonotype was seen a handful of times. V usage is TRBV20-1 and J usage is TRBJ2-1; D is undetermined. V was cut by 0 bases and J by 0 bases, with 6 bases left in between. This CDR3 has 14 amino acids. CDR1 is DFQATT and CDR2 is SNEGSKA in the germline V gene (reference sequence). The CDR3 here is CSARESSSYNEQFF. Written as DNA, the CDR3 is TGCAGTGCTAGAGAGAGCTCCTCCTACAATGAGCAGTTCTTC.

V is TRBV12-3 or TRBV12-4 and J is TRBJ2-5; D is undetermined. This CDR3 region has 11 residues. V was shortened by 5 bases and J by 11 bases, with 12 bases between the two germline ends. CDR3 region: CASSPALKQYF. The DNA of the CDR3 is TGTGCCAGCAGTCCGGCGCTAAAGCAGTACTTC.

This chain joins TRBV7-2 and TRBJ2-3; no definite D call. Trimming left V 2 bases short and J 6 bases short, with 9 bases between. The CDR3 sequence is 13 residues long. CDR1 and CDR2 (germline): SGHTA, FQGNSA. The CDR3 nucleotides read TGTGCCAGCAGCTTAAATTTGAGGGATACGCAGTATTTT. Translating gives CASSLNLRDTQYF.

This chain uses TRBV7-9 with TRBJ2-7; 12 bases fit TRBD2. This CDR3 has 15 residues. From germline, CDR1 is SEHNR and CDR2 FQNEAQ (reference sequence). Germline trimming cut 3 bases from V and 7 bases from J; bases unmatched to any gene: 7. DNA for the CDR3: TGTGCCAGCAGCTTGACTAGCGGGAGAACGGAGGAGCAGTACTTC. The encoded protein is CASSLTSGRTEEQYF.

The chain has TRBV6-2 or TRBV6-3 and TRBJ2-1, with 7 bases identical to TRBD2. CDR1 and CDR2 (germline): MNHEY, SVGEGT. Trimming took 11 bases from V and 6 from J; bases not matched to a gene: 10. There are 13 residues in the CDR3. As DNA, the CDR3 is TGTGCCCAGCGCGCGGGAGATTCCAATGAGCAGTTCTTC. It yields the protein CAQRAGDSNEQFF.

In its sample, this clonotype was seen a few times. The chain couples TRBV20-1 to TRBJ1-2; D not certain. The CDR3 extends over 12 amino acids. Germline assignment: CDR1 DFQATT and CDR2 SNEGSKA (reference sequence). V lost 3 bases, J lost 3 bases, and 8 bases lay in between. The CDR3 sequence is CSARNWDYGYTF. Written as DNA, the CDR3 is TGCAGTGCTAGGAACTGGGACTATGGCTACACCTTC.

This rearrangement joins TRBV28 to TRBJ1-1; D unclear. Germline V gene sequence: CDR1 MDHEN, CDR2 SYDVKM. This CDR3 spans 13 amino acids. The ends were cut back, 2 bases at V and 10 bases at J, with 14 bases in the middle. In DNA form, the CDR3 reads TGTGCCAGCAGTTTACCTGGAAAAGGTGCAGCTTTCTTT. The encoded protein is CASSLPGKGAAFF.

About this clonotype: A clone one base away is much larger, so this may be a read error. The CDR3 sequence is CASSHGTATNEKLFF. For the CDR3, the DNA is TGTGCCAGCAGCCACGGGACAGCAACTAATGAAAAACTGTTTTTT. The chain is built from TRBV7-9 and TRBJ1-4; 7 positions match TRBD1. Germline V gene lookup returns CDR1 SEHNR and CDR2 FQNEAQ (reference sequence). V was clipped by 5 bases and J by 0 bases; unmatched bases: 3. The CDR3 loop spans 15 amino acids.

The chain employs TRBV4-2 and TRBJ2-1; D ambiguous. The CDR3 sequence is 17 residues long. With 5 bases removed from V and 2 bases from J, the gap between germline ends came to 19 bases. Per the germline V gene, CDR1 is LGHNA and CDR2 is YNFKEQ. The CDR3 DNA follows: TGTGCCAGCAGCTCACCTAAAGGGTCTCTAACCTACAATGAGCAGTTCTTC. Translated: CASSSPKGSLTYNEQFF.

The chain couples TRBV3-1 to TRBJ2-7, with D unresolved. V dropped 3 bases and J dropped 1 base, with 10 bases sitting between them. CDR3 length: 14 residues. Germline assignment: CDR1 LGHDT and CDR2 YNNKEL (reference sequence). CDR3 protein: CASSQRVKSYEQYF. The DNA of the CDR3 is TGTGCCAGCAGCCAGCGAGTCAAGTCCTACGAGCAGTACTTC.